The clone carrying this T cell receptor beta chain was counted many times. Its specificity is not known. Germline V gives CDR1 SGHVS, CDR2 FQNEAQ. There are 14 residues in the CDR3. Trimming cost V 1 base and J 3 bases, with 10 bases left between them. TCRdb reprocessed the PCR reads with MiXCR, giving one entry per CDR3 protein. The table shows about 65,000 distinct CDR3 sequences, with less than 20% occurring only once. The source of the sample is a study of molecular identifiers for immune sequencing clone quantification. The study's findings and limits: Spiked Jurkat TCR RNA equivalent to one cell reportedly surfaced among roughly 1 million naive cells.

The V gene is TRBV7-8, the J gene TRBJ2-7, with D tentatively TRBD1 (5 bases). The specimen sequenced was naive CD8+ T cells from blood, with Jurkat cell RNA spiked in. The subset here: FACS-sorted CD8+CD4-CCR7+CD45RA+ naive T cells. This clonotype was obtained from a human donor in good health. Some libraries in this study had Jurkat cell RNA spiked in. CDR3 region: CASSLGPGIYEQYF. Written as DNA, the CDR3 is TGTGCCAGCAGCTTAGGCCCAGGGATCTACGAGCAGTACTTC.